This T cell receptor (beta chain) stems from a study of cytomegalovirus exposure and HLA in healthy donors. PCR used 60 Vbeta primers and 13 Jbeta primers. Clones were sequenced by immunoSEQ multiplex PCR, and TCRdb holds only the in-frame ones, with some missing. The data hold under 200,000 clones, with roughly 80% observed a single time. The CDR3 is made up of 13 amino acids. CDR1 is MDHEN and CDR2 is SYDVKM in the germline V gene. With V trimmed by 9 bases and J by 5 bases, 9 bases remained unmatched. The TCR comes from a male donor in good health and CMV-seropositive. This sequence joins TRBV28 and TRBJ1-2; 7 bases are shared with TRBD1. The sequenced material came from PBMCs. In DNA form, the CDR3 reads TGTGCCAGTTCGACAGGGCTAGATTATGGCTACACCTTC. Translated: CASSTGLDYGYTF.